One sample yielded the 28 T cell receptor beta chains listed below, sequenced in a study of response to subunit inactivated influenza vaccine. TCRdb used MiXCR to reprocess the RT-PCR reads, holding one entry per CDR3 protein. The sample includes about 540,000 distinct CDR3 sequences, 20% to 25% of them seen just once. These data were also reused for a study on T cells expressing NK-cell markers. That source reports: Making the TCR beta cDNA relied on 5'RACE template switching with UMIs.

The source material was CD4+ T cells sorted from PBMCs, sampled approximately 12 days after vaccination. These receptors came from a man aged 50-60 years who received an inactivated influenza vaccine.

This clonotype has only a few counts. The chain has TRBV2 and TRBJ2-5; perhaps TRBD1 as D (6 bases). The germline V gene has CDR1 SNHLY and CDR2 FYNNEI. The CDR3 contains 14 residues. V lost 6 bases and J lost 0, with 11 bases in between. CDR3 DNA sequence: TGTGCCAGCAGACCCACAGGGTACCAAGAGACCCAGTACTTC. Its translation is CASRPTGYQETQYF.

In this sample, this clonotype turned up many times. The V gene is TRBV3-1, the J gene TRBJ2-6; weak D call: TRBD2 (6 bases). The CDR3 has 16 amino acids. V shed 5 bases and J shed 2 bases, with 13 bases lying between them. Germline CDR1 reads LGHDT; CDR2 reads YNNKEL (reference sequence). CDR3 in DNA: TGTGCCAGCAGCATCCGACTAGTAACTGGGGCCAACGTCCTGACTTTC. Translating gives CASSIRLVTGANVLTF.

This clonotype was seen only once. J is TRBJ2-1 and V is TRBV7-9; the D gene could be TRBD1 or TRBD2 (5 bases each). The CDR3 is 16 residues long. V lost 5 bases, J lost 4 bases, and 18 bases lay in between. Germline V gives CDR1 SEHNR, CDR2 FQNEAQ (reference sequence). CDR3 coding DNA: TGTGCCAGCAGCCCCTCGGGGCTAACGGGATACAATGAGCAGTTCTTC. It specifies CASSPSGLTGYNEQFF.

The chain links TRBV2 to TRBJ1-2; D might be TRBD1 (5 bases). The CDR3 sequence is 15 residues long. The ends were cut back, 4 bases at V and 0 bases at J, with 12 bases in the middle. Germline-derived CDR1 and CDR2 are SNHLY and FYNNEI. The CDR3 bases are TGTGCCAGCAGTGCCGCAGGGCTGGCTAACTATGGCTACACCTTC. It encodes CASSAAGLANYGYTF.

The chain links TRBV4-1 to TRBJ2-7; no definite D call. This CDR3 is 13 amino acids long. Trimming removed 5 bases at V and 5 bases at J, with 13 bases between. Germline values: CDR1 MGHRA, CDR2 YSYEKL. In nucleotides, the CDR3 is TGCGCCAGCAGCAAGTCGTTAGTCGACGAGCAGTACTTC. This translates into CASSKSLVDEQYF.

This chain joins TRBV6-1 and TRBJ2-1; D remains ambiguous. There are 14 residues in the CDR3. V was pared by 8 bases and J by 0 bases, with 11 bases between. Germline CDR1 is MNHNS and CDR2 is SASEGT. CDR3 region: CASSVSRSYNEQFF. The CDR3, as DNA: TGTGCCAGCTCCGTGAGCCGCTCCTACAATGAGCAGTTCTTC.

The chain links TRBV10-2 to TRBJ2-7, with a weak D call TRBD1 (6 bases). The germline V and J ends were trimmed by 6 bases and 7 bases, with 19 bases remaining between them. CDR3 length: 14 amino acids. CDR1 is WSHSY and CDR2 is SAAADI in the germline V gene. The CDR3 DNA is TGCGCCAGCAGGGCCGGGACACTGGGTATAGAGCAGTACTTC. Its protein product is CASRAGTLGIEQYF.

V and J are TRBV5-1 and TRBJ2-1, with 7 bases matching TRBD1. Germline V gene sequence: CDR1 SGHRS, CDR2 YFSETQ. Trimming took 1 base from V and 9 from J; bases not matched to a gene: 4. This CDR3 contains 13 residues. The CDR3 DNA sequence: TGCGCCAGCAGCTTGCCACAGGGGACTGAGCAGTTCTTC. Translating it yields CASSLPQGTEQFF.

For the CDR3, the DNA is TGTGCCAGCAGCCACCTAGCGGGAGGCGTTGAGGAGCAGTTCTTC. Translating gives CASSHLAGGVEEQFF. This chain links TRBV7-8 with TRBJ2-1, with TRBD2 identical over 11 bases. CDR1 and CDR2 from the germline V gene are SGHVS and FQNEAQ. V trimming: 5 bases; J trimming: 10 bases; junction bases outside the gene matches: 10. The CDR3 sequence is 15 residues long.

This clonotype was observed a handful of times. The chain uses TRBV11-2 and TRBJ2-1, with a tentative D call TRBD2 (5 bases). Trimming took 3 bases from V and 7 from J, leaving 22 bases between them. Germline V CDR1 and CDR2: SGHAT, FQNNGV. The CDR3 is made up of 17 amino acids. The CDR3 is CASSLIGPSLLRNEQFF. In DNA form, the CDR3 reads TGTGCCAGCAGCTTGATTGGGCCTAGCCTGTTAAGGAATGAGCAGTTCTTC.

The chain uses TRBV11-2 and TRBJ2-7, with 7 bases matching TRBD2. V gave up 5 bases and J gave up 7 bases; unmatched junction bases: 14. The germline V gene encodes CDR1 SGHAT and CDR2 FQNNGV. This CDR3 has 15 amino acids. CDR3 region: CASSKQRDPWWEQYF. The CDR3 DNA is TGTGCCAGCAGCAAGCAGCGGGACCCCTGGTGGGAGCAGTACTTC.

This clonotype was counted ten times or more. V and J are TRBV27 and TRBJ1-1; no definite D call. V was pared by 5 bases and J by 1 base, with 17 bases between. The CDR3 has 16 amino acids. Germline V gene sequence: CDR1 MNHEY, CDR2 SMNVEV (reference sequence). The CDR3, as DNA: TGTGCCAGCAGTCCCACCCGGAGATTCGAGAACACTGAAGCTTTCTTT. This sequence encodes CASSPTRRFENTEAFF.

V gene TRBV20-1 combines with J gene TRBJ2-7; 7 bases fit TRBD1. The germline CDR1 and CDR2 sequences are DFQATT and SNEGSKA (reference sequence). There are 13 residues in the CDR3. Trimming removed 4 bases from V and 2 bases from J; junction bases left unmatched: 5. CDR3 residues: CSANRDRTYEQYF. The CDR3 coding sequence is TGCAGTGCTAACCGGGACAGAACCTACGAGCAGTACTTC.

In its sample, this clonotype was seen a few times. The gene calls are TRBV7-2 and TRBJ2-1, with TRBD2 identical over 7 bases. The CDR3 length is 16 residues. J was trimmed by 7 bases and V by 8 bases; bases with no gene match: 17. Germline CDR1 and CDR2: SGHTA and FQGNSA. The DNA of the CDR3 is TGTGCCAGCTCCCCGCCCCGGGACTACCTTAGGAATGAGCAGTTCTTC. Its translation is CASSPPRDYLRNEQFF.

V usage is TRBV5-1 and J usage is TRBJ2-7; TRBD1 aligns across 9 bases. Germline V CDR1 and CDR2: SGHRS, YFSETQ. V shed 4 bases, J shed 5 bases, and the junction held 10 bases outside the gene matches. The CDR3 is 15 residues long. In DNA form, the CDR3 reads TGCGCCAGCAGCCCGCGGACAGGGGCAATCCACGAGCAGTACTTC. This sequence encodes CASSPRTGAIHEQYF.

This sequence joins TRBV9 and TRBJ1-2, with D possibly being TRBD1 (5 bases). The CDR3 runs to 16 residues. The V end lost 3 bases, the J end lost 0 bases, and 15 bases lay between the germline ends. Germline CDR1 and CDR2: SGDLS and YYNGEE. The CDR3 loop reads CASSAWGFDTNYGYTF. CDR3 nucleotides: TGTGCCAGCAGCGCCTGGGGCTTCGACACTAACTATGGCTACACCTTC.

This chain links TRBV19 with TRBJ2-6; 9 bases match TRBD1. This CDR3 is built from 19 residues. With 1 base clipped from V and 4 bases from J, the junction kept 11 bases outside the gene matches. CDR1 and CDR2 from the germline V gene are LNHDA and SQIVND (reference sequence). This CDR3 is CASSIAAGTGSPGANVLTF. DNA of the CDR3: TGTGCCAGTAGTATAGCGGCCGGGACAGGGAGCCCAGGGGCCAACGTCCTGACTTTC.

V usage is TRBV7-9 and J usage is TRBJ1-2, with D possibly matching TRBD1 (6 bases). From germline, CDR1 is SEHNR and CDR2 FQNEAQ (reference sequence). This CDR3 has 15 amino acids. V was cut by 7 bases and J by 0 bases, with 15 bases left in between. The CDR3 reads CASTWGRQTNYGYTF. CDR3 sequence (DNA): TGTGCCAGCACCTGGGGGCGGCAAACTAACTATGGCTACACCTTC.

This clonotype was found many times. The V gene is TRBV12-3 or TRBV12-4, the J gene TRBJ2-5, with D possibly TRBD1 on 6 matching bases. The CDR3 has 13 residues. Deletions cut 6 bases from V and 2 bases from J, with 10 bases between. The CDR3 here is CASRRGIQETQYF. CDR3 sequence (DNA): TGTGCCAGCAGGAGGGGGATTCAAGAGACCCAGTACTTC.

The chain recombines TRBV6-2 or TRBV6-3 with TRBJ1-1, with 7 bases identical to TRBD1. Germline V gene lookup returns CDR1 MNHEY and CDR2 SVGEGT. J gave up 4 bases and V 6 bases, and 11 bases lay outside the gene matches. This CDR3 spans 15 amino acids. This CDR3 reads CASRPTGARATEAFF. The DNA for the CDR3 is TGTGCCAGCAGACCTACAGGGGCAAGGGCCACTGAAGCTTTCTTT.

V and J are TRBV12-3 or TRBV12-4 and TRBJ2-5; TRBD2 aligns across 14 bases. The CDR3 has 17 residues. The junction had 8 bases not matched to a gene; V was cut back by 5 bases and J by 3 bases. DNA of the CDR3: TGTGCCAGCAGTCCCCCCCCGGGACTAGCGGGGGAAGAGACCCAGTACTTC. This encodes CASSPPPGLAGEETQYF.

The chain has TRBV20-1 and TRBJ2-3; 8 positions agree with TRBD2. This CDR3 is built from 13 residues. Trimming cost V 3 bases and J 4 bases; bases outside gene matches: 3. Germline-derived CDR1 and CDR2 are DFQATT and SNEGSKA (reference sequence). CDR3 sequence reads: CSARTSVPDTQYF. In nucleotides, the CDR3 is TGCAGTGCTAGGACTAGCGTCCCAGATACGCAGTATTTT.

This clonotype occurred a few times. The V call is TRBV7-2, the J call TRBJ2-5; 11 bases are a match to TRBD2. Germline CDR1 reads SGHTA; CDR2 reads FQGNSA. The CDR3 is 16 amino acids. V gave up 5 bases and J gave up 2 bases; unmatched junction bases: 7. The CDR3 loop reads CASSTRTSGFQETQYF. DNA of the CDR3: TGTGCCAGCAGCACAAGGACTAGCGGGTTTCAAGAGACCCAGTACTTC.

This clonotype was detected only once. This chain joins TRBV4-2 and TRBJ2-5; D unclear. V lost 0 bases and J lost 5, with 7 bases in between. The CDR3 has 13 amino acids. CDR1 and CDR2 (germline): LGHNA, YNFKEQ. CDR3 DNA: TGTGCCAGCAGCCAAGATCTTTGGGAGACCCAGTACTTC. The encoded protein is CASSQDLWETQYF.

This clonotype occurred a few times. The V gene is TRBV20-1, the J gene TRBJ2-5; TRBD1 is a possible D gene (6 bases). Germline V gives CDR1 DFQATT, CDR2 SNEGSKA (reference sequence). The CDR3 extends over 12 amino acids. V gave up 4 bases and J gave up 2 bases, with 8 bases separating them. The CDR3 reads CSATDRQETQYF. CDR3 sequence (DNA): TGCAGTGCTACCGACAGGCAAGAGACCCAGTACTTC.

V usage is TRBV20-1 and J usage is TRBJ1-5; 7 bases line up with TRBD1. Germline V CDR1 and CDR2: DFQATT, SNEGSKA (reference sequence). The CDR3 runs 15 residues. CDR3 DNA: TGCTTTGCTAGAGAACAGGGGCAGTTCTTTCAGCCCCAGCATTTT. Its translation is CFAREQGQFFQPQHF.

Written as DNA, the CDR3 is TGTGCCAGCAGCGACCGGACAGCTCATGAGCAGTTCTTC. As protein: CASSDRTAHEQFF. V is TRBV7-9 and J is TRBJ2-1; D may be TRBD1 (6 bases). The CDR3 is 13 residues long. In germline, CDR1 is SEHNR, CDR2 FQNEAQ (reference sequence). Trimming removed 5 bases from V and 8 bases from J, with 13 bases in between.

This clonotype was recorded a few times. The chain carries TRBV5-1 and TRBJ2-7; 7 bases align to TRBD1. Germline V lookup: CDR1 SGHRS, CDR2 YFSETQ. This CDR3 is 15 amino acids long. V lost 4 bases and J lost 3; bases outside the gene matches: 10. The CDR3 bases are TGCGCCAGCAGCATCAGACAGGGTCGAGTCTACGAGCAGTACTTC. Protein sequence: CASSIRQGRVYEQYF.